This T cell receptor (beta chain) derives from a study of blood T cell repertoires in COVID-19 (dated by TCRdb to 2019 to 2021). Background on the whole study: The collaborator samples originated in the United States, Italy and Spain and spanned the acute and convalescent phases of COVID-19. The material from the prospective study consisted of cDNA or gDNA derived from T cells, B-cell-depleted T cells, or PBMCs. The dataset comprised deeply sampled blood TCRbeta repertoires from subjects exposed to, actively infected with, or recovered from COVID-19. The repertoires were released in a freely available public database intended as a resource for research on the immune response to SARS-CoV-2. Samples were obtained from the ongoing ImmuneRACE study (first 160 participants) and from 1,254 subjects provided by 6 global collaborators. A de-identified subject ID, COVID-19 status, age in years and sex were almost always included in the sample metadata. Where available, HLA class I and class II types were obtained from metadata supplied by the sample provider rather than from assay-based typing.

At one collaborating source in Seattle, patients were enrolled during active infection and were followed longitudinally through the course of disease. The collaborating institutions used their own protocols to collect whole blood in K2EDTA tubes. For TCRbeta analysis, collaborator samples were shipped as frozen whole blood, as isolated PBMCs, or as DNA extracted from either sample type. Points the paper makes about the study in general: How much clinical and demographic metadata was included differed by source and by participant, and the metadata was provided uncurated.

TCRbeta CDR3 regions were amplified from genomic DNA by means of the immunoSEQ Assay, a bias-controlled multiplex PCR. Per the authors' processing: The number of nucleated cells in each sample was estimated from the amplification of reference gene primers within the assay. To quantify the absolute abundance of each unique TCRbeta CDR3 rearrangement, sequence reads were collapsed and filtered. For each sample, productive Simpson clonality was calculated as the square root of Simpson's diversity index across productive rearrangements. TCRdb's version of the immuneACCESS table is confined to in-frame rearrangements and falls short of the full clone set. An unresolved V gene accounts for under half of the shortfall where checked; the remainder is of unknown origin. V, J and clone size derive from that table, while D and trimming were established from the DNA sequence. The sample table contains about 70,000 clones; only one count was recorded for more than 75% of them. The ten most abundant clones make up approximately 17% of the sample.

CDR1 SEHNR and CDR2 FQNEAQ are derived from the germline V gene (reference sequence). V gives up 5 bases and J gives up 2 bases, and the segment between their germline ends measures 11 bases. The CDR3 sequence holds 14 residues, the cysteine and phenylalanine included. Only CDR3 DNA remains: 42 bases, in frame from the first base. Worth noting for this clone: The clone's antigen remains unknown. Within one base of it there is no much larger clone, and no base qualities were kept.

Sequenced sample: peripheral blood. The sequence came from a man aged 35 to 55 with COVID-19, enrolled during active disease. The rearrangement joined TRBV7-9 to TRBJ2-3; tentative D gene TRBD2, with 5 bases matching. The sequenced DNA: TGTGCCAGCAGCCTTCGGAGGTTCACAGATACGCAGTATTTT. This gives the protein CASSLRRFTDTQYF.